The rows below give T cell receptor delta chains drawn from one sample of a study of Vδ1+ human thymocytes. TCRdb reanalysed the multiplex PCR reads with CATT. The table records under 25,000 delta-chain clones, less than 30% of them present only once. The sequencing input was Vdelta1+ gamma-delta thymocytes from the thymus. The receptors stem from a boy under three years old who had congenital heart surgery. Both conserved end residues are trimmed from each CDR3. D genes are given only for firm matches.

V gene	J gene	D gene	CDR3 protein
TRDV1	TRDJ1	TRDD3	ALGVSFSGRRQDWGIGFGNTDKLI
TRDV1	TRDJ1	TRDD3	ALGEILLGVLGDTGYTDKLI
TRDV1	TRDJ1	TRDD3	ALGELFLLGGLGDRQYTDKLI
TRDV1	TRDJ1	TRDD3	ALGELPRGPRLGLGDSYTDKLI
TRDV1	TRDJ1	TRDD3	AIGRPPWGTGGYDTDKLI
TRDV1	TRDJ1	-	ALGEGGFPKGPEVPYTDKLI
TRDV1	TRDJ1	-	ALGEPIYRRLTRGGDWGDKLI
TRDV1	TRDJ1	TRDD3	ALGELTEWGIHNGCDKLI
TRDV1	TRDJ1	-	ALGEENPAWVGQLTDKLI
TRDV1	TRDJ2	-	ALGEQGNYAATAQLF
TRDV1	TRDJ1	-	ALGEGPYRGTDKLI
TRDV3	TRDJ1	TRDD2	AYLPSYPYWNKLI
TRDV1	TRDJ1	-	ALGELDLSAGLGKTDKLI
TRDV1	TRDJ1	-	ALGGPHFLRGIPTDKLI
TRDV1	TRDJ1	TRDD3	ALGERGDEWGILWGKLI
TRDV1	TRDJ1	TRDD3	ALGEQKAFHTGGYLLRFKLI
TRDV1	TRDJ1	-	ALGERKPTDTRRGSTDKLI
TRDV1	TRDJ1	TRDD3	ALGAKSPGLGDDTTDKLI
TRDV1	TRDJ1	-	ALGSRIDTPDKLI
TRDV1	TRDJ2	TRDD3	ALGELPVLGDTPAQLF
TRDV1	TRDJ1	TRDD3	ALGEVSVVLGSGGWTDKLI
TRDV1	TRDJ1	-	ALGEPPGEYTDKLI
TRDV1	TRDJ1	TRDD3	APADSTYWGISCPQPDKLI
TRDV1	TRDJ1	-	ALGVHVPSTPYTDKLI
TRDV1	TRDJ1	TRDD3	ALGERTFLYPTWGIRRNKLI
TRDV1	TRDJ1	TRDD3	ALGELSRLRGIRGTDKLI
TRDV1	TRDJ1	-	ALGEITPRWERGHTDKLI
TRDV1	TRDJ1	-	ALGSQGPTPPEDGTDKLI
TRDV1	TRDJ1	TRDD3	ALGLARGRTGGYATTKYTDKLI
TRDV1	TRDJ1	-	ALGELSLLELRNFKLI
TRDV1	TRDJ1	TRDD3	ALGVYSPVTGGYTIPYTDKLI
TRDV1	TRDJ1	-	ALGRGRPSLPTGLKLI
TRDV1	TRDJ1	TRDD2	ALGERAPRAFLELGTPYTDKLI
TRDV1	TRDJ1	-	ALALPTGGIRGGKLI
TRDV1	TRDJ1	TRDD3	ALGEQRGWGMNTDKLI
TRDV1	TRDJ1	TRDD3	ALGTYAWGISYTDKLI
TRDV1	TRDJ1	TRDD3	ALGENGGFLEAGGYLTDKLI